The present T cell receptor beta chain was sequenced within a study of blood T cell repertoires in COVID-19. Study as a whole: Samples came from the United States, Italy and Spain, spanning acute and convalescent COVID-19.

Authors' analysis steps: By means of reference gene primer amplification, nucleated cell counts were estimated. Here immunoSEQ multiplex PCR was the method, and the copy in TCRdb shows in-frame clones only, minus some. The V and J calls and clone size come from that table; D and trimming were worked out from the DNA. This sample has approximately 84,000 clones, with more than 80% found just once. Germline CDR1 and CDR2: LGHDT and YNNKEL (reference sequence). The length of the CDR3 is 16 residues. V lost 3 bases to trimming and J lost 3 bases; unmatched junction nucleotides: 6. This clonotype originated in a woman at least 80 years old with acute or convalescent COVID-19. The sequencing input was peripheral blood. V and J are TRBV3-1 (or the pseudogene TRBV3-2) and TRBJ1-2; 11 bases align to TRBD1. The CDR3 DNA follows: TGTGCCAGCAGCCACCGGACAGGGGGCGTAGACTATGGCTACACCTTC. It codes for CASSHRTGGVDYGYTF.